This note documents a single T cell receptor (beta chain) sequence. The data were obtained in a study of shared clonotypes between healthy human individuals. A split of CD4+ cells into CD45RA+ naive and CD45RA-negative memory subsets was performed. Running of the assay took place at deep level. The method was immunoSEQ multiplex PCR; TCRdb's version includes in-frame clones alone and lacks a portion of them. The sample lists roughly 2.6 million clones; more than 80% were seen once. The TCR comes from a man younger than 35 in good health. Input material: naive CD4+ T cells sorted from blood. Subset indicated: CD45RA+ positively selected.

The CDR3 nucleotides read TGTGCCAGTAGTCCCAATTTTGCGGGGAGCGACACTGAAGCTTTCTTT. Residues: CASSPNFAGSDTEAFF. The chain carries TRBV19 and TRBJ1-1, with D hard to call. The CDR3 runs 16 residues. Germline CDR1 reads LNHDA; CDR2 reads SQIVND (reference sequence). V was trimmed by 5 bases and J by 3 bases, leaving 19 bases between them.